This paragraph reports one TCR beta chain. The antigen this receptor binds is unknown. Base qualities are not provided; no much larger clone lies one nucleotide away. The cohort was made up of under 800 healthy bone marrow donors. At the time of sampling, all cohort members were nominally healthy, though unrecorded immune exposures were likely present. The donor was CMV seropositive and belonged to the group of 250 to 300 seropositive cohort members. A peripheral blood sample was collected from each donor, and TCR beta sequencing was performed on peripheral blood mononuclear cells. The Qiagen DNeasy Blood Extraction Kit was used to extract genomic DNA from the blood cell samples. These data belong to a study of cytomegalovirus exposure and HLA in healthy donors (dated by TCRdb to about 2017). Regarding the study in general: In an earlier analysis of 450 to 750 of the donors, 276 Gb of sequence data and approximately 120 million unique TCR beta sequences from 150 million to 200 million T cells were reported. An early release covering roughly 640 HLA-typed donors comprised 300 to 350 gigabases of sequencing data and around 80 million unique TCR sequences. Of the 350 to 400 genotyped donors, roughly 80% fell in the genetic ancestry cluster associated with self-reported Caucasian donors. The study was designed to test whether signatures of past pathogen exposure could be identified by cataloging public T cell receptors. The study used immunosequencing to profile the T cell repertoires of 666 subjects and linked those repertoires to cytomegalovirus serostatus. Besides the first cohort of roughly 700 subjects, a separate validation cohort made up of some 110 different subjects was used. The study combined high-throughput TCR immunosequencing, statistical association of individual TCRs with disease status, and machine learning to predict cytomegalovirus infection status. A later analysis re-analyzed previously published TCR beta repertoires from 666 donors and added high-resolution HLA genotyping to study TCR occurrence patterns. In the later analysis, no new phenotypic data were used to find candidate immune exposures; instead, reliance was placed on TCR beta sequences and their occurrence across donors. An earlier analysis of nearly 600 of the donors applied high-throughput TCR beta sequencing to assess whether each TCR beta V gene segment acted as functional or pseudogenic. Donor age, sex, ethnicity and CMV serostatus were compiled alongside the repertoire data. A later genetic analysis took genome-wide SNP genotypes for about 65% of the 666 donors and used that subset as a discovery cohort. Every discovery cohort repertoire had been produced on one sequencing platform. HLA typing covered class I and class II loci at four-digit resolution. The number of typed donors differed by locus: roughly 629-640 for A, B, C, DRB1 and DQB1; some 500 for DQA1; 600 to 610 for DPA1; and around 450 for DPB1. Several DR-DQ haplotypes were handled as single units for association and clustering, since linkage in the cohort was strong. Among 300 to 500 genotyped donors of the cohort, an average of around 240,000 unique TCR beta nucleotide sequences was sequenced per donor, of which 15% to 20% were non-productive.

The investigation overall reported the following: In a later analysis, most CMV-associated TCR beta chains were found to appear HLA-restricted, with HLA associations seemingly driven largely by CMV exposure. The authors suggested that the approach could potentially be generalized to other disease states and immunological phenotypes. According to a later analysis, parvovirus B19, influenza, CMV and Epstein-Barr virus appeared linked to several top co-occurrence clusters. HLA typing was unavailable for some donors at each locus, so association tests used only the typed subset. Some IMGT-functional V segments, including TRBV6-2 and TRBV6-3, could not be told apart with the 87-base-pair reads, so those segments were excluded. A later analysis associated 15,000 to 20,000 TCR beta sequences with specific HLA alleles at a false discovery rate of 0.05. The study gave a list of over 150 TCR beta chains associated with cytomegalovirus. Compared with the roughly 700-donor mean, donors in an Asian-associated ancestry cluster had fewer N-insertions in productive TCRs, according to a later genetic analysis. Presence/absence analyses assumed roughly uniform sequencing depth across donors, an assumption that may not hold. Assigning TCR associations to individual alleles was difficult when HLA alleles, especially DR and DQ, strongly co-occurred. Linkage disequilibrium might explain the correlated functional status among segregating V segments, but an unknown experimental factor could not be excluded. V-gene and J-gene trimming of TCR beta chains was associated with a missense DCLRE1C variant in a later genetic analysis, and the association was replicated in an independent cohort. The sequencing pipeline was judged likely to have produced a cluster of highly shared sequence variants as a technical artifact. For the cohort, immune exposure information was limited to CMV serostatus. Most TCR sequences were observed very rarely across donors, whereas some public TCRs were present in many individuals. This cohort had only TCR beta chains sequenced, and the lack of alpha or paired-chain data limited which features could be detected. Because counts were too low, about 15 rarely observed V segments, including chromosome 9 orphons, were left out of the earlier analysis of some 600 of the donors. The classifier was reported to diagnose cytomegalovirus status with high specificity and sensitivity in both the original cohort and the validation cohort. In a later analysis, TCR association rates were found to vary across HLA loci, with the most associated TCRs seen for DRB1 alleles and the fewest for HLA-C alleles. A further reported finding was that TCR beta sequences accurately predicted the HLA-A and HLA-B alleles for most subjects in the first cohort. A few of the identified cytomegalovirus-associated TCR beta chains were confirmed in vitro to be specific for cytomegalovirus antigens. In an earlier analysis of some 500 of the donors, most TCR beta V segments were observed in productive rearrangements about 87% or about 30% of the time, broadly matching IMGT annotations. A later analysis found that HLA-associated TCR beta chains were more clonally expanded and had lower generation probabilities than equally common non-associated chains.

CDR3 length: 12 amino acids, cysteine to phenylalanine. The DNA shown is the 36-base CDR3, in frame from base 1. The germline V gene supplies CDR1 MNHNS and CDR2 SASEGT. V is reduced by 4 bases and J by 6 bases, leaving a spacing of 4 bases between them. The library relied on the immunoSEQ multiplex PCR assay. A mixture of 60 forward primers for TCR Vbeta segments and 13 reverse primers for TCR Jbeta segments was used in the multiplex PCR. A multiplex PCR assay on genomic DNA amplified the CDR3 region of rearranged TCR beta genes. Amplified TCR beta libraries were sequenced as 87-base-pair reads on the Illumina HiSeq System. As for the original processing: In a later analysis, roughly 80 million unique TCR beta chains were counted across the approximately 640 repertoires, and roughly 11 million of these chains were shared by at least two donors. To remove PCR and sequencing errors, raw reads were error-corrected and collapsed into unique sequences using a nearest-neighbor algorithm that merged closely related sequences. To assign V, D and J gene segments, CDR3 sequences were aligned to IMGT reference sequences. For a sequence to be retained, a match of at least six nucleotides was required to both a V gene segment and a J gene segment. A rearrangement counted as productive if the CDR3 had no stop codons and remained in frame with V and J, and every other rearrangement counted as non-productive. Following IMGT convention, CDR3 was defined as the stretch from the second conserved V-encoded cysteine up to the conserved J-encoded phenylalanine. In an earlier analysis of around 600 of the donors, sequences lacking an unambiguous match to a single V gene segment were excluded. An earlier analysis of a few hundred of the donors classified V segments as functional when productive rearrangements were above 56.7% and as segregating when the standard deviation between donors was above 5%. A statistical classification framework was built for diagnosing cytomegalovirus status from the catalog of TCR beta chain sequences. V and J gene assignment, in a later analysis, came from comparing TCR nucleotide sequences with IMGT/GENE-DB human TR gene sequences. In a later analysis, CDR3 sequences and most-parsimonious VDJ recombination scenarios were assigned using the TCRdist pipeline. In a later analysis, each TCR beta chain was defined by its CDR3 amino acid sequence together with its V-gene family, and reads without a unique V-gene family were excluded. A later analysis removed roughly 590 highly shared, low-generation-probability nucleotide sequences to deal with suspected cross-contamination and a sequencing artifact. In a later analysis, a clonal expansion index was calculated for each public chain from normalized within-repertoire ranks of inferred template counts. A later analysis computed generation probabilities with a VDJ recombination model fitted to out-of-frame rearrangements, and checked the results against IGoR. A later analysis scored TCR-TCR, TCR-HLA and TCR-CMV co-occurrence with hypergeometric tests, applying a repertoire-size bias correction to TCR pairs. In a later analysis, false discovery rates were estimated by permuting HLA or CMV assignments 20 times. A later analysis grouped co-occurring TCRs with DBSCAN, adding TCRdist sequence similarity when clustering within HLA-allele-positive subsets. Repertoires with fewer than 30,000 or more than 120,000 public chains were left out of co-occurrence clustering, as were roughly five repertoires with anomalous nucleotide sharing. What TCRdb holds here is the immuneACCESS table cut down to in-frame rearrangements. Part of the clones is not present; checked against another copy, under half of the missing clones reflect an unresolved V gene, and the others are unexplained. D and trimming come from the DNA, and the V and J calls and clone size come from that table. The sample contains roughly 190,000 clones, 80% of them found a single time. Together, the top ten hold roughly 6.3% of the sample.

Sequencing was done on a sample of PBMCs. The origin of this receptor is a man aged 40-49 years in good health and CMV-seropositive. The chain couples TRBV6-1 to TRBJ1-6; the D gene remains uncertain. The CDR3: CASSVGNSPLHF. The DNA sequence follows: TGTGCCAGCAGTGTCGGTAATTCACCCCTCCACTTT.